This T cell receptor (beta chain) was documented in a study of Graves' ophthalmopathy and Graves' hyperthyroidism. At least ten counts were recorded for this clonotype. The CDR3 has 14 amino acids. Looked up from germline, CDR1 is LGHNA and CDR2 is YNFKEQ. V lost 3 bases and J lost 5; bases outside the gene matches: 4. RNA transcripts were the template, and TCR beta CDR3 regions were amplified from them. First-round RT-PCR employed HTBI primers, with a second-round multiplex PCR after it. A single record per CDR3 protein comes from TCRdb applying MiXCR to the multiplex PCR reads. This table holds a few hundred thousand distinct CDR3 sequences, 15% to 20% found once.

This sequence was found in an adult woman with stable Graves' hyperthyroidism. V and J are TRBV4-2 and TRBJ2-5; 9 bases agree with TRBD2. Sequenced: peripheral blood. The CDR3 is CASSQRGGLETQYF. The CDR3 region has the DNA TGTGCCAGCAGCCAGCGGGGGGGCCTTGAGACCCAGTACTTC.